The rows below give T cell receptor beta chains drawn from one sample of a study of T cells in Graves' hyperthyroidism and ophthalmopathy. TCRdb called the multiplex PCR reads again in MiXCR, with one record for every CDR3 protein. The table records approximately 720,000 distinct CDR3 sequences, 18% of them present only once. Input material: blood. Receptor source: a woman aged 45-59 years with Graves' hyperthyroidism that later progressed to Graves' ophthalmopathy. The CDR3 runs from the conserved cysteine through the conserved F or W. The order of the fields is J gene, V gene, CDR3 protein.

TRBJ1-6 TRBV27 CASSLRTGVSSPLHF
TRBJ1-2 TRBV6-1 CASSPTGDHYGYTF
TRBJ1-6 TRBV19 CASSIHGSTDLLSYSPLHF
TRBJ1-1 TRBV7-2 CASSFEGYEDTEAFF
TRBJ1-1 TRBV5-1 CASSSRTGSTEAFF
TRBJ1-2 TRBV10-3 CAISEWQGLDGYTF
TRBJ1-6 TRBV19 CASTYERQGAYNSPLHF
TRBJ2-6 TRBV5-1 CASSLAGGTGANVLTF
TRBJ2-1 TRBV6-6 CASSYSWTSGGGEQFF
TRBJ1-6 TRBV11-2 CASSRGRDKRSPLHF
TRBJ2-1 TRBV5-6 CASSLVGGVGSSYNEQFF
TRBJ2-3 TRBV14 CASSQERVGTDTQYF
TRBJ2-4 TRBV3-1 CASSQMARGLAKNIQYF
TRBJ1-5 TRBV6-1 CASNSGTGDHQPQHF
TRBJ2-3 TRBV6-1 CASSALAGGPSSTDTQYF
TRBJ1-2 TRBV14 CASSQERAGGPYGYTF
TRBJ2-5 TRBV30 CAWMGTYKETQYF
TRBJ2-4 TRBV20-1 CSARDVGIENIQYF
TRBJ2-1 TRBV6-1 CASSYGSGTELYNEQFF
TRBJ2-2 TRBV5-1 CASSWTGTGNTGELFF
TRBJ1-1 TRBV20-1 CSADQDRRKMNTEAFF
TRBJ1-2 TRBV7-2 CASSPGQGLYGYTF
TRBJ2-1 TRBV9 CASSGDRGRNNEQFF
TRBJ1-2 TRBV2 CASRGGTAYGYTF
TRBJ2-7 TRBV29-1 CSVGLTPGGGYEQYF
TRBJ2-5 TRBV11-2 CTSSLDLGGGETQYF
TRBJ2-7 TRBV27 CASSGGQRVEQYF
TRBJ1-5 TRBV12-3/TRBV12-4 CASSFEGIGNQPQHF
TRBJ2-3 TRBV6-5 CASSYSGGGNTDTQYF
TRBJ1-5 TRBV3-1 CASSQDIAGNQPQHF
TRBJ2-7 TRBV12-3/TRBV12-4 CASSFYPVSYEQYF
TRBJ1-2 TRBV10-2 CASSEMAGNNYGYTF
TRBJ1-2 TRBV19 CASTQGFYGYTF
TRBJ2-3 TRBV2 CASSGTGGADTQYF
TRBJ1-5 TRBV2 CASTPSGTLDQPQHF
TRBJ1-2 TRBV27 CASSPGGRANYGYTF
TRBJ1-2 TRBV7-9 CASRPNGQNYGYTF
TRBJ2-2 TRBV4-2 CASSRRLLLAGGTNTGELFF
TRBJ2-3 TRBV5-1 CASSFTGGATDTQYF
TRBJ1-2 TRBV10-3 CAISKAGTNYGYTF
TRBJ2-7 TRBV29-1 CSVEESGQESHEQYF
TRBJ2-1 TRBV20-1 CSARLAGGYNEQFF
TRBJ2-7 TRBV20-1 CSAQRSGSAYEQYF
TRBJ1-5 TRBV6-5 CASSYSGGTDNQPQHF
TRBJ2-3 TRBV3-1 CASSQVTSGGTDTQYF
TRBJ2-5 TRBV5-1 CASSGTSAETQYF
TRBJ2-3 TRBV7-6 CASSSPAGGQDTQYF
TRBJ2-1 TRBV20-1 CSAEYNEQFF
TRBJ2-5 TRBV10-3 CAIRQGRTSYETQYF
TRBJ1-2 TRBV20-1 CSARFQGGYGYTF
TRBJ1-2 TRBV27 CASSPYRGRVFSYTF
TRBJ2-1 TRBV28 CASSTSGGDSSYNEQFF
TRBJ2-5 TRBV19 CASSTSLGAQETQYF
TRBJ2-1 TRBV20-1 CSARGFRDRGKGNEQFF
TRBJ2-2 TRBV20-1 CSARDIRSGELFF
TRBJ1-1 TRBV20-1 CSAREVLGENTEAFF
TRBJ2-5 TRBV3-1 CASSQDENGSETQYF
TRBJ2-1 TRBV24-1 CATSEGDRGFRDEQFF
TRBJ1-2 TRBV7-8 CASSERGTGGPLNYGYTF
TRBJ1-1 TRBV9 CASSVAPPTEAFF